This T cell receptor beta chain is drawn from a study of T cell changes during pregnancy in multiple sclerosis. The repertoire was sequenced with immunoSEQ multiplex PCR; TCRdb's copy has only in-frame clones and lacks some. In the table there are around 68,000 clones, 85% to 95% of which are singletons. Germline V gene lookup returns CDR1 LGHNA and CDR2 YSLEER. The CDR3 is 15 residues long. Trimming removed 3 bases from V and 4 bases from J; junction bases left unmatched: 6. Source: CD4+ T cells from peripheral blood mononuclear cells, taken before pregnancy. The chain combines TRBV4-3 with TRBJ1-1; 9 nucleotides align to TRBD1. The source is a female donor with multiple sclerosis, enrolled in a pregnancy study. CDR3 residues: CASSQEGQGGTEAFF. Here the CDR3 DNA reads TGCGCCAGCAGCCAGGAGGGACAGGGAGGCACTGAAGCTTTCTTT.